Listed here are 32 T cell receptor beta chains from one sample, sequenced in a study of T-cell reconstitution after alpha-beta-depleted transplantation in children. This sample's TCRbeta library carried unique molecular identifier barcodes. One entry per CDR3 protein, called by TCRdb with MiXCR from the PCR reads. The table has around 530,000 distinct CDR3 sequences, approximately 32% seen once; the top ten hold 2% to 2.5%. The material sequenced was PBMCs from the stem cell graft donor, taken from the stem cell graft. Source of these receptors: a human donor who donated a stem cell graft to a child with aplastic anemia.

This chain uses TRBV29-1 with TRBJ2-4; TRBD1 agrees at 7 bases. Trimming at V came to 7 bases and at J to 6 bases, leaving 9 bases not matched to a gene. CDR1 SQVTM and CDR2 ANQGSEA come from the germline V gene. This CDR3 contains 13 residues. The CDR3: CSALDRALNIQYF. In DNA form, the CDR3 reads TGCAGCGCTCTAGACAGGGCTTTAAACATTCAGTACTTC.

The chain combines TRBV5-1 with TRBJ2-3, with 10 bases that match TRBD2. CDR3 length: 16 residues. With 0 bases clipped from V and 3 bases from J, the junction kept 4 bases outside the gene matches. CDR1 SGHRS and CDR2 YFSETQ come from the germline V gene. CDR3 in DNA: TGCGCCAGCAGCTTGGGGGGACTAGCGTTTACAGATACGCAGTATTTT. Protein: CASSLGGLAFTDTQYF.

This clonotype was found once. The chain has TRBV7-2 and TRBJ2-2; unclear D gene. V was clipped by 2 bases and J by 4 bases, with 11 bases between them. The V gene's germline CDR1 is SGHTA and CDR2 FQGNSA. The CDR3 contains 15 residues. In DNA form, the CDR3 reads TGTGCCAGCAGCTTAAAGTCCCGCGGCACCGGGGAGCTGTTTTTT. It specifies CASSLKSRGTGELFF.

V usage is TRBV27 and J usage is TRBJ1-2, with D unclear. CDR1 and CDR2 (germline): MNHEY, SMNVEV (reference sequence). This CDR3 has 14 residues. The V end lost 1 base, the J end lost 2 bases, and 8 bases lay between the germline ends. The CDR3 region has the DNA TGTGCCAGCAGTTTATACCCGGGAAACTATGGCTACACCTTC. It yields the protein CASSLYPGNYGYTF.

This clonotype has a handful of counts. The chain couples TRBV12-3 or TRBV12-4 to TRBJ2-5, with TRBD2 identical over 9 bases. This CDR3 contains 12 residues. V was pared by 6 bases and J by 6 bases, with 2 bases of the junction left unmatched. The CDR3 here is CASRAGGKTQYF. DNA of the CDR3: TGTGCCAGCAGAGCGGGAGGAAAGACCCAGTACTTC.

This clonotype was observed a few times. V gene TRBV11-2 combines with J gene TRBJ1-1, with D unclear. Germline loops: CDR1 SGHAT, CDR2 FQNNGV. This CDR3 is built from 11 residues. The CDR3, as DNA: TGTGCTCCCGGACCGCAAACTGAAGCTTTCTTT. Translation gives CAPGPQTEAFF.

The rearrangement uses TRBV7-2 and TRBJ2-7, with a possible D match to TRBD2 (5 bases). The CDR3 has 14 residues. V was shortened by 6 bases and J by 2 bases, with 14 bases between the two germline ends. Germline CDR1 is SGHTA and CDR2 is FQGNSA. Written as DNA, the CDR3 is TGTGCCAGCAGGTCCACTAGAGGAACCTACGAGCAGTACGTC. It codes for CASRSTRGTYEQYV.

This clonotype was seen only a few times. The genes are TRBV30 and TRBJ2-3; D remains ambiguous. CDR1 and CDR2 (germline): GTSNPN, SVGIG (reference sequence). V was clipped by 6 bases and J by 7 bases, with 11 bases between them. This CDR3 contains 11 residues. The CDR3 DNA is TGTGCCTGCTTCTCGACAAATACGCAGTATTTT. Its protein product is CACFSTNTQYF. The variable domain in full, with the rest retrieved from reference TRBV30 and TRBJ2-3, is SQTIHQWPATLVQPVGSPLSLECTVEGTSNPNLYWYRQAAGRGLQLLFYSVGIGQISSEVPQNLSASRPQDRQFILSSKKLLLSDSGFYLCACFSTNTQYFGPGTRLTVL.

The chain recombines TRBV4-3 with TRBJ2-1; D not resolved. Germline lookup yields CDR1 LGHNA and CDR2 YSLEER. This CDR3 is 12 amino acids long. V was trimmed by 0 bases and J by 8 bases, leaving 5 bases between them. The DNA of the CDR3 is TGCGCCAGCAGCCAAGATTTCGATGAGCAGTTCTTC. It translates to CASSQDFDEQFF.

This rearrangement joins TRBV29-1 to TRBJ1-2; 7 bases align to TRBD1. There are 12 residues in the CDR3. Germline V lookup: CDR1 SQVTM, CDR2 ANQGSEA. V shed 6 bases and J 4 bases; nucleotides not matched to a gene: 5. The CDR3 region is CSVDRVGYGYTF. CDR3 bases: TGCAGCGTCGACAGGGTCGGCTATGGCTACACCTTC.

This clonotype was seen only a few times. The chain uses TRBV6-2 or TRBV6-3 and TRBJ2-1; D not resolved. Germline V lookup: CDR1 MNHEY, CDR2 SVGEGT. There are 14 residues in the CDR3. V was clipped by 6 bases and J by 8 bases, with 17 bases between them. The CDR3 coding sequence is TGTGCCAGCAGCCCCGGAGTTAGACCCGATGAGCAGTTCTTC. It encodes CASSPGVRPDEQFF.

The rearrangement joins TRBV9 to TRBJ2-1; 8 bases are shared with TRBD2. Trimming at V came to 6 bases and at J to 4 bases, leaving 9 bases not matched to a gene. Per the germline V gene, CDR1 is SGDLS and CDR2 is YYNGEE. CDR3 length: 15 amino acids. CDR3 bases: TGTGCCAGCAACCCTAGCGGGTCGCCGTACAATGAGCAGTTCTTC. It encodes CASNPSGSPYNEQFF.

This clonotype occurred many times. One junction end does not reproduce the germline sequence, and a read error may be involved. The chain carries TRBV4-3 and TRBJ2-7; 8 bases fit TRBD1. Germline CDR1 LGHNA, CDR2 YSLEER. The CDR3 has 14 residues. The CDR3: CASSPGTGSYEQYF. CDR3 DNA: TGTGCCAGCAGTCCCGGGACAGGCTCCTACGAGCAGTACTTC.

The V gene is TRBV20-1, the J gene TRBJ2-1; TRBD1 might be the D (6 bases). Trimming took 6 bases from V and 0 from J, leaving 27 bases between them. In germline, CDR1 is DFQATT, CDR2 SNEGSKA (reference sequence). CDR3 length: 19 residues. For the CDR3, the DNA is TGCAGTGCAAGAAGCAATAATATACCGGGACACAGCTCCTACAATGAGCAGTTCTTC. Its translation: CSARSNNIPGHSSYNEQFF.

The chain employs TRBV11-2 and TRBJ2-3; D is uncertain. Trimming removed 4 bases at V and 6 bases at J, with 14 bases between. Germline assignment: CDR1 SGHAT and CDR2 FQNNGV. The CDR3 runs to 14 residues. The CDR3 is CASSSPKVGDTQYF. CDR3 DNA sequence: TGTGCCAGCAGCTCCCCGAAGGTGGGGGATACGCAGTATTTT.

This chain connects TRBV29-1 to TRBJ2-6, with D perhaps given as TRBD1 or TRBD2 (5 bases each). The CDR3 consists of 14 residues. V lost 6 bases to trimming and J lost 0 bases, with 9 bases between them. Germline V gene lookup returns CDR1 SQVTM and CDR2 ANQGSEA. The chain's CDR3 is CSVLGDSGANVLTF. CDR3 nucleotides: TGCAGCGTCCTGGGGGACTCTGGGGCCAACGTCCTGACTTTC. The full variable domain, with the rest looked up from reference TRBV29-1 and TRBJ2-6, is SAVISQKPSRDICQRGTSLTIQCQVDSQVTMMFWYRQQPGQSLTLIATANQGSEATYESGFVIDKFPISRPNLTFSTLTVSNMSPEDSSIYLCSVLGDSGANVLTFGAGSRLTVL.

The chain links TRBV6-1 to TRBJ1-5; TRBD1 agrees at 7 bases. Germline CDR1 and CDR2: MNHNS and SASEGT. V was clipped by 6 bases and J by 3 bases; unmatched bases: 5. The CDR3 totals 14 residues. The DNA of the CDR3 is TGTGCCAGCAGCCGTGACAGGGTCAATCAGCCCCAGCATTTT. The encoded protein is CASSRDRVNQPQHF.

This clonotype was seen only a few times. The chain uses TRBV12-3 or TRBV12-4 and TRBJ1-2; a weak D match, TRBD1 (5 bases). This CDR3 comprises 15 residues. V was cut by 6 bases and J by 4 bases, with 18 bases left in between. Here the CDR3 reads CASRVTGSPRYGYTF. CDR3 nucleotides: TGTGCCAGCAGGGTCACAGGCAGCCCCCGCTATGGCTACACCTTC.

This clonotype was counted between two and nine times. The rearrangement joins TRBV29-1 to TRBJ2-7; a weak D match, TRBD1 (6 bases). Germline loops: CDR1 SQVTM, CDR2 ANQGSEA. The CDR3 covers 16 residues. The V and J ends lost 1 base and 2 bases respectively, with 18 bases between them. The CDR3 spells CSVEGVGAGVTYEQYF. CDR3 in DNA: TGCAGCGTTGAAGGCGTTGGGGCAGGGGTTACCTACGAGCAGTACTTC.

The chain couples TRBV6-1 to TRBJ2-3; perhaps D is TRBD1 or TRBD2 (5 bases each). The CDR3 consists of 15 residues. Trimming stripped 6 bases from V and 2 bases from J, with 15 bases between. Germline CDR1 MNHNS, CDR2 SASEGT. This CDR3 reads CASREGRLNTDTQYF. The CDR3 region has the DNA TGTGCCAGCAGAGAGGGACGGCTGAACACAGATACGCAGTATTTT.

The chain is built from TRBV9 and TRBJ2-1, with 8 bases identical to TRBD1. V lost 6 bases and J lost 7; bases outside the gene matches: 12. The CDR3 sequence is 15 residues long. Germline CDR1 is SGDLS and CDR2 is YYNGEE. CDR3 loop: CASTKSGGKGNEQFF. The CDR3 nucleotides read TGTGCCAGCACTAAATCAGGGGGCAAGGGGAATGAGCAGTTCTTC.

The genes are TRBV20-1 and TRBJ2-7; weak D call: TRBD1 (5 bases). The CDR3 has 12 amino acids. Between the trimmed V and J ends, which lost 5 bases and 0 bases, there was a span of 8 bases. Germline CDR1 is DFQATT and CDR2 is SNEGSKA (reference sequence). Here the CDR3 reads CSAPGPSYEQYF. The CDR3 nucleotides are TGCAGTGCTCCAGGGCCCTCCTACGAGCAGTACTTC.

The gene calls are TRBV15 and TRBJ2-1; possibly TRBD1 or TRBD2 for D (5 bases each). Trimming cost V 3 bases and J 9 bases, with 18 bases left between them. CDR1 and CDR2 from the germline V gene are LNHNV and YYDKDF (reference sequence). The CDR3 is 15 residues long. CDR3 nucleotide sequence: TGTGCCACCAGCAGTTGGCAGGTGATTGGGGGTGAGCAGTTCTTC. It specifies CATSSWQVIGGEQFF.

This chain uses TRBV6-1 with TRBJ2-7, with 9 positions matching TRBD1. Germline CDR1 reads MNHNS; CDR2 reads SASEGT. The CDR3 consists of 14 residues. V was pared by 3 bases and J by 5 bases, with 5 bases of the junction left unmatched. In DNA, the CDR3 is TGTGCCAGCAGTGAGGACAGGGGACTGGACGAGCAGTACTTC. It is translated as CASSEDRGLDEQYF.

This rearrangement joins TRBV4-3 to TRBJ1-1, with no clear D. The germline CDR1 and CDR2 sequences are LGHNA and YSLEER. V lost 1 base to trimming and J lost 7 bases, with 13 bases between them. The CDR3 spans 14 residues. The CDR3 spells CASSQVVRMDEAFF. CDR3 coding DNA: TGCGCCAGCAGCCAAGTGGTCCGGATGGATGAAGCTTTCTTT.

V is TRBV14 and J is TRBJ2-3; 8 nucleotides match TRBD2. The junction had 8 bases not matched to a gene; V was cut back by 2 bases and J by 4 bases. The CDR3 spans 16 residues. Germline V gene lookup returns CDR1 SGHDN and CDR2 FVKESK. The CDR3 region has the DNA TGTGCCAGCAGCCAAACAGCGGGAGTAGTGGCAGATACGCAGTATTTT. Translating gives CASSQTAGVVADTQYF.

The gene calls are TRBV18 and TRBJ2-5; 11 bases align to TRBD2. From germline, CDR1 is KGHSH and CDR2 LQKENI. The CDR3 sequence is 16 residues long. J was trimmed by 4 bases and V by 3 bases; bases with no gene match: 7. The CDR3 DNA sequence: TGTGCCAGCTCACCGATAGCGGGAGGGCCAGGAGAGACCCAGTACTTC. Translation: CASSPIAGGPGETQYF.

The chain is built from TRBV6-1 and TRBJ2-7; possibly TRBD2 for D (5 bases). V lost 6 bases and J lost 0, with 18 bases in between. The CDR3 sequence is 16 residues long. Per the germline V gene, CDR1 is MNHNS and CDR2 is SASEGT. The CDR3 DNA follows: TGTGCCAGCAGACCCTTGCCTGTCGGGGTCTCCTACGAGCAGTACTTC. Residues: CASRPLPVGVSYEQYF.

The table lists this clonotype with a count of one. The chain uses TRBV12-3 or TRBV12-4 and TRBJ2-2; 9 bases map to TRBD1. There are 19 residues in the CDR3. V was clipped by 5 bases and J by 4 bases; unmatched bases: 17. CDR3 amino acids: CASSPHSYGTGRVTGELFF. The DNA for the CDR3 is TGTGCCAGCAGTCCACACTCTTACGGGACAGGGAGGGTCACCGGGGAGCTGTTTTTT.

The genes are TRBV18 and TRBJ2-2; 11 nucleotides agree with TRBD1. Per the germline V gene, CDR1 is KGHSH and CDR2 is LQKENI. CDR3 length: 15 residues. With 2 bases clipped from V and 6 bases from J, the junction kept 2 bases outside the gene matches. DNA of the CDR3: TGTGCCAGCTCACCATCGGGACAGGGGGCCGGGGAGCTGTTTTTT. It encodes CASSPSGQGAGELFF.

This rearrangement joins TRBV7-9 to TRBJ1-1; the D gene is possibly TRBD1 (5 bases). Germline V CDR1 and CDR2: SEHNR, FQNEAQ (reference sequence). The V end lost 5 bases, the J end lost 7 bases, and 20 bases lay between the germline ends. The length of the CDR3 is 15 residues. The CDR3 coding sequence is TGTGCCAGCAGCCTGGGGGGGAAGGGAGAGAGTGAAGCTTTCTTT. It yields the protein CASSLGGKGESEAFF.

A few counts support this clonotype. The rearrangement links TRBV29-1 to TRBJ2-1; D is tentatively TRBD1 or TRBD2 (5 bases each). The CDR3 is 17 residues long. Deletions cut 5 bases from V and 0 bases from J, with 20 bases between. From germline, CDR1 is SQVTM and CDR2 ANQGSEA. CDR3 residues: CSVSPPIGTSSYNEQFF. The DNA for the CDR3 is TGCAGCGTTAGCCCACCGATTGGGACGAGCTCCTACAATGAGCAGTTCTTC.